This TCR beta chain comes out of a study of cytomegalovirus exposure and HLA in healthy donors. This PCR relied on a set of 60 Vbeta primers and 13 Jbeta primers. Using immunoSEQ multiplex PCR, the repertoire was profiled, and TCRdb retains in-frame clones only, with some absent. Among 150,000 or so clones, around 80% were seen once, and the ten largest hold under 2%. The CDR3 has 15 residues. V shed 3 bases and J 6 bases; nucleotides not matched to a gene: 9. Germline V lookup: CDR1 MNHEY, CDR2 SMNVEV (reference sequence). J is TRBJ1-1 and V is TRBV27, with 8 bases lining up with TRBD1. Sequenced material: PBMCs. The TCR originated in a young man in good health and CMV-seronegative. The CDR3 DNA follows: TGTGCCAGCAGTTTCCAGGGGGCGCTTACTTCTGAAGCTTTCTTT. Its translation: CASSFQGALTSEAFF.